The present T cell receptor beta chain was sequenced within a study of T cell repertoires in cytomegalovirus infection. The CDR3 totals 16 residues. Germline V gene data show CDR1 as SGHNT and CDR2 as YYREEE (reference sequence). With V trimmed by 5 bases and J by 6 bases, 12 bases remained unmatched. This clonotype was picked up a small number of times. What it recognizes is unknown. From the reads, TCRdb called clonotypes with MiXCR, one entry per CDR3 protein. This sample carries about 830,000 distinct CDR3 sequences, around a third of them seen once, and the ten largest clones take around an eighth.

The gene calls are TRBV5-4 and TRBJ2-2; 8 bases map to TRBD1. The receptor's source is a human donor in good health (CMV status not recorded). Some clones in this sample may be carry-over from other donors' samples. The sample was cultured CD8+ T cells from PBMCs, taken from culture after CMV antigen stimulation. The CDR3 DNA is TGTGCCAGCAGAGGCGGGACAGGTCGATATCCCGGGGAGCTGTTTTTT. Protein sequence: CASRGGTGRYPGELFF.